Listed here is a single T cell receptor beta chain. Its matching antigen is unknown. Germline CDR1 and CDR2: SGHRS and YFSETQ. With V trimmed by 4 bases and J by 9 bases, 10 bases remained unmatched. CDR3 size: 16 residues. The assay was immunoSEQ multiplex PCR, and TCRdb's table has in-frame clones only and misses some. This repertoire shows approximately 1,000,000 clones, around 82% found once; its top ten account for 0.52%. The data belong to a study of shared clonotypes between healthy human individuals. Study context: Serving as donors were two women and a few men, whose ages spanned 18 to 49.

Study results and limitations: Clonotypes that were shared across four donors made up around 5% of naive CD4 clonotypes. The generation probabilities recorded for non-shared clonotypes fell below those of clonotypes shared by all four donors.

The sequencing input was memory CD4+ T cells from PBMCs. Sample subset: CD45RA-negative fraction. The V gene is TRBV5-1, the J gene TRBJ2-1, with TRBD2 matching 13 bases. The clonotype was recovered from a man between 18 and 35 years old in good health. Some clones in this sample may be carry-over from other donors' samples. DNA for the CDR3: TGCGCCAGCAGCGAGCCGGGACTAGCGGGATCTAGTGAGCAGTTCTTC. It translates to CASSEPGLAGSSEQFF.